The 26 T cell receptor beta chains below come from one sample, sequenced in a study of T cell repertoires in cytomegalovirus infection. TCRdb re-derived calls from the reads in MiXCR, one entry per CDR3 protein. The repertoire consists of 97,000 or so distinct CDR3 sequences, with about 15% occurring once and the leading ten covering roughly 8%. What was sequenced was PBMCs. These receptors were collected from a human donor in good health (CMV status not recorded). Some clones in this sample may be carry-over from other donors' samples.

In its sample, this clonotype was seen many times. This chain joins TRBV7-2 and TRBJ2-3, with D possibly matching TRBD2 (5 bases). From germline, CDR1 is SGHTA and CDR2 FQGNSA. The CDR3 contains 17 residues. V lost 4 bases and J lost 2, with 19 bases in between. The CDR3, as DNA: TGTGCCAGCAGCTCGCCCCGAGGGCGGTTTCCCACAGATACGCAGTATTTT. Protein: CASSSPRGRFPTDTQYF.

The chain is built from TRBV6-4 and TRBJ2-2, with 9 bases fitting TRBD1. Germline V gives CDR1 MRHNA, CDR2 SNTAGT. With V trimmed by 2 bases and J by 0 bases, 7 bases remained unmatched. This CDR3 has 18 amino acids. DNA of the CDR3: TGTGCCAGCAGTGACGCGGGACAGGGTTTAACGAACACCGGGGAGCTGTTTTTT. It specifies CASSDAGQGLTNTGELFF.

This clonotype was counted only a few times. V usage is TRBV20-1 and J usage is TRBJ1-5; tentatively, D is TRBD1 (6 bases). Per germline, CDR1 DFQATT and CDR2 SNEGSKA (reference sequence). This CDR3 comprises 15 residues. V was pared by 6 bases and J by 2 bases, with 17 bases between. The CDR3 DNA sequence: TGCAGTGCGGACGATCAGGGGCCCGGCAATCAGCCCCAGCATTTT. Translating it yields CSADDQGPGNQPQHF.

This clonotype turned up a few times. The rearrangement uses TRBV7-9 and TRBJ2-5, with D perhaps matching TRBD1 (5 bases). Germline CDR1 and CDR2: SEHNR and FQNEAQ (reference sequence). There are 14 residues in the CDR3. Trimming took 2 bases from V and 6 from J, leaving 13 bases between them. The CDR3 region is CASSLLAGMKTQYF. The CDR3 nucleotides read TGTGCCAGCAGCTTATTAGCAGGGATGAAGACCCAGTACTTC.

The chain is built from TRBV28 and TRBJ2-1; 11 positions agree with TRBD2. This CDR3 spans 16 amino acids. V was pared by 7 bases and J by 7 bases, with 12 bases of the junction left unmatched. CDR1 is MDHEN and CDR2 is SYDVKM in the germline V gene. The CDR3 region is CASKGGSGGAWNEQFF. Written as DNA, the CDR3 is TGTGCCAGCAAGGGGGGTAGCGGGGGGGCGTGGAATGAGCAGTTCTTC.

The rearrangement links TRBV28 to TRBJ2-1; 7 bases line up with TRBD1. This CDR3 is 15 amino acids long. Unmatched junction bases numbered 8, after V lost 3 bases and J lost 6 bases. Germline values: CDR1 MDHEN, CDR2 SYDVKM. The CDR3 nucleotides read TGTGCCAGCAGTTTTTGGGACAGCTCGATCAATGAGCAGTTCTTC. It yields the protein CASSFWDSSINEQFF.

This clonotype was seen ten or more times. The chain uses TRBV7-8 and TRBJ2-5; D might be TRBD2 (6 bases). V lost 5 bases and J 5 bases, leaving 12 bases between the germline ends. The CDR3 runs to 13 residues. The V gene's germline CDR1 is SGHVS and CDR2 FQNEAQ. In DNA, the CDR3 is TGTGCCAGCAGCACTAGCCAGGCCGAGACCCAGTACTTC. Translated, it gives CASSTSQAETQYF. The full variable domain, with the rest looked up from reference TRBV7-8 and TRBJ2-5, is GAGVSQSPRYKVAKRGQDVALRCDPISGHVSLFWYQQALGQGPEFLTYFQNEAQLDKSGLPSDRFFAERPEGSVSTLKIQRTQQEDSAVYLCASSTSQAETQYFGPGTRLLVL.

A word on this clonotype: Germline and junction disagree at one end, which may indicate a read error. This rearrangement joins TRBV4-1 to TRBJ2-7, with D perhaps being TRBD1 or TRBD2 (5 bases each). CDR3 length: 14 residues. Germline V gene sequence: CDR1 MGHRA, CDR2 YSYEKL. CDR3 sequence: CASSRRDGPYEQYF. CDR3 sequence (DNA): TGTGCCAGCAGCCGCCGGGACGGACCTTACGAGCAGTACTTC.

This chain connects TRBV20-1 to TRBJ2-5; D is perhaps TRBD2 (5 bases). The germline V gene has CDR1 DFQATT and CDR2 SNEGSKA (reference sequence). The CDR3 runs 16 residues. CDR3 protein: CILRAPGTKLEETQYF. The CDR3 DNA follows: TGCATACTAAGGGCGCCGGGAACTAAATTAGAGGAGACCCAGTACTTC.

This clonotype was counted at least ten times. V and J are TRBV9 and TRBJ2-3; TRBD2 agrees at 8 bases. Germline V CDR1 and CDR2: SGDLS, YYNGEE. The CDR3 sequence is 15 residues long. The ends lost 6 bases at V and 2 bases at J; junction bases unmatched: 8. CDR3 region: CASTLTGGNTDTQYF. CDR3 in DNA: TGTGCCAGCACCTTAACGGGGGGGAACACAGATACGCAGTATTTT.

This clonotype was counted at least ten times. Here the CDR3 reads CASSSTGEVGGYTF. The CDR3 nucleotides read TGTGCCAGCAGCTCAACAGGGGAGGTCGGTGGCTACACCTTC. The chain is built from TRBV7-2 and TRBJ1-2; 7 positions match TRBD1. CDR3 size: 14 residues. The germline V gene encodes CDR1 SGHTA and CDR2 FQGNSA. V shed 4 bases, J shed 7 bases, and the junction held 9 bases outside the gene matches.

The sample holds one count of this clonotype. A read error may be the cause here, since a much bigger clone is one base away. The chain carries TRBV28 and TRBJ2-3, with TRBD1 matching over 11 bases. Germline CDR1 MDHEN, CDR2 SYDVKM. The CDR3 is 16 residues long. J gave up 8 bases and V 2 bases, and 9 bases lay outside the gene matches. CDR3 amino acids: CASSLRGTGGRVTQYF. DNA of the CDR3: TGTGCCAGCAGTTTACGTGGGACAGGGGGACGGGTTACGCAGTATTTT.

This clonotype occurred a few times. The V call is TRBV11-2, the J call TRBJ2-4; the D gene is possibly TRBD2 (7 bases). Trimming cost V 5 bases and J 7 bases, with 18 bases left between them. Germline CDR1 reads SGHAT; CDR2 reads FQNNGV. The CDR3 has 15 residues. The DNA for the CDR3 is TGTGCCAGCAGCCGAAAGGGGGGGAACGAGAACATTCAGTACTTC. Its translation is CASSRKGGNENIQYF.

A few counts support this clonotype. CDR3 in amino acids: CASRVWGDTGELFF. CDR3 nucleotide sequence: TGTGCCAGTAGGGTGTGGGGAGACACCGGGGAGCTGTTTTTT. This chain joins TRBV19 and TRBJ2-2, with D possibly matching TRBD2 (5 bases). The CDR3 sequence is 14 residues long. Per germline, CDR1 LNHDA and CDR2 SQIVND (reference sequence). Trimming removed 6 bases from V and 3 bases from J, with 11 bases in between.

This clonotype was seen a handful of times. J is TRBJ1-5 and V is TRBV30, with D unclear. Germline V gene sequence: CDR1 GTSNPN, CDR2 SVGIG (reference sequence). The length of the CDR3 is 13 residues. Trimming stripped 2 bases from V and 3 bases from J, with 8 bases between. CDR3 bases: TGTGCCTGGAGTCCCGGCTACAATCAGCCCCAGCATTTT. Translating it yields CAWSPGYNQPQHF.

For the CDR3, the DNA is TGTGCCAGCAGTTTGAATCCTAACTATGGCTACACCTTC. It encodes CASSLNPNYGYTF. J is TRBJ1-2 and V is TRBV27; D unclear. Germline V CDR1 and CDR2: MNHEY, SMNVEV (reference sequence). The CDR3 runs to 13 residues. V lost 3 bases and J lost 0, with 5 bases in between.

This clonotype came up many times. The chain uses TRBV7-6 and TRBJ1-1, with D hard to call. Trimming shortened V by 0 bases and J by 5 bases, and 10 bases separated the two germline ends. The CDR3 spans 14 residues. Germline CDR1 and CDR2: SGHVS and FNYEAQ. In nucleotides, the CDR3 is TGTGCCAGCAGCTTAGCCGTAGTAGGGACTGAAGCTTTCTTT. It codes for CASSLAVVGTEAFF.

The chain combines TRBV20-1 with TRBJ2-3, with TRBD2 as a possible D gene (5 bases). V was clipped by 1 base and J by 10 bases, with 27 bases between them. Germline V gene sequence: CDR1 DFQATT, CDR2 SNEGSKA (reference sequence). This CDR3 is 17 amino acids long. CDR3 protein: CSARVPAGRRLLQAQYF. CDR3 DNA sequence: TGCAGTGCTAGAGTACCCGCTGGGCGGAGGCTCCTGCAGGCGCAGTATTTT.

The rearrangement links TRBV20-1 to TRBJ2-1, with a possible D match to TRBD1 (5 bases). V was shortened by 6 bases and J by 6 bases, with 12 bases between the two germline ends. CDR3 length equals 12 residues. CDR1 DFQATT and CDR2 SNEGSKA come from the germline V gene (reference sequence). The CDR3 DNA sequence: TGCAGTGCCCCAAGCGACAGCAATGAGCAGTTCTTC. Amino acid sequence: CSAPSDSNEQFF.

The sample holds many counts of this clonotype. The chain is built from TRBV6-4 and TRBJ2-3, with D perhaps matching TRBD2 (6 bases). Germline values: CDR1 MRHNA, CDR2 SNTAGT. V was shortened by 2 bases and J by 5 bases, with 11 bases between the two germline ends. This CDR3 region has 14 residues. CDR3 in amino acids: CASSDTVGGDTQYF. The CDR3 coding sequence is TGTGCCAGCAGTGACACGGTCGGGGGAGATACGCAGTATTTT.

The chain is built from TRBV7-4 and TRBJ1-1; no reliable D call. There are 16 residues in the CDR3. Germline CDR1 reads SGHVT; CDR2 reads SQSDAQ. CDR3 loop: CALRLDGRRGNTEAFF. As DNA, the CDR3 is TGTGCGCTCCGCTTAGATGGGCGACGGGGGAACACTGAAGCTTTCTTT.

The genes are TRBV20-1 and TRBJ2-5, with D hard to call. The CDR3 is made up of 13 amino acids. Trimming stripped 7 bases from V and 4 bases from J, with 16 bases between. The germline gives CDR1 DFQATT, CDR2 SNEGSKA (reference sequence). CDR3 residues: CSVNPPVVETQYF. CDR3 bases: TGCAGTGTTAATCCACCAGTGGTAGAGACCCAGTACTTC.

V gene TRBV6-6 combines with J gene TRBJ1-4; no clear D gene. The V and J ends lost 0 bases and 6 bases respectively, with 11 bases between them. CDR1 MNHNY and CDR2 SVGAGI come from the germline V gene (reference sequence). The CDR3 is 15 residues long. The CDR3 DNA is TGTGCCAGCAGTTACTCTCGAGGGTGGGATGAAAAACTGTTTTTT. This encodes CASSYSRGWDEKLFF.

Remarks on this clonotype: Sequence at one end of the junction differs from germline and may be a read error. CDR3 sequence (DNA): TGTGCCACCAGTTCAGACCTGTTCCAAGGGACCCAGTACTTC. Protein product: CATSSDLFQGTQYF. This chain connects TRBV24-1 to TRBJ2-5, with no clear D. The CDR3 is 14 residues long. CDR1 is KGHDR, CDR2 SFDVKD, per germline.

This clonotype has only a few counts. The rearrangement links TRBV3-1 to TRBJ2-5; D remains unclear. Per the germline V gene, CDR1 is LGHDT and CDR2 is YNNKEL (reference sequence). V lost 3 bases and J 1 base, leaving 3 bases between the germline ends. The CDR3 has 12 residues. The CDR3 loop is CASSQTQETQYF. CDR3 sequence (DNA): TGTGCCAGCAGCCAGACCCAAGAGACCCAGTACTTC.

Ten or more counts support this clonotype. The junction differs from germline at one of its ends, possibly a read error. The genes are TRBV7-2 and TRBJ1-2, with 10 positions matching TRBD1. Germline lookup yields CDR1 SGHTA and CDR2 FQGNSA. CDR3 length: 15 amino acids. The CDR3, as DNA: TGTGCCAGCACCTTAAGTGGGGGACAGGGGTATGGCTACACCTTC. It translates to CASTLSGGQGYGYTF.